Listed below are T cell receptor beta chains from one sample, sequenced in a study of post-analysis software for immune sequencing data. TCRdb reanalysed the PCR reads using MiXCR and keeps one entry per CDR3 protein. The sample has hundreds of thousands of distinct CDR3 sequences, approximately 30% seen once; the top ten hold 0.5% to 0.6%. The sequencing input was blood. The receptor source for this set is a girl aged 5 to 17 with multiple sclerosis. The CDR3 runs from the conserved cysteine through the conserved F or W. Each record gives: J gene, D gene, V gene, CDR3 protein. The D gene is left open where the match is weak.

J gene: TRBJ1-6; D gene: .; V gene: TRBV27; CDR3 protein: CASSLQGSYNSPLHF
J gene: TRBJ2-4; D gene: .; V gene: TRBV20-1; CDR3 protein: CSASDPGGNIQYF
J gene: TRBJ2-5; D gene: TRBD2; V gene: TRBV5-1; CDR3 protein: CARDSGRTQETQYF
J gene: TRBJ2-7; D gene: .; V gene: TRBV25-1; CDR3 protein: CASSSEEPGSYEQYF
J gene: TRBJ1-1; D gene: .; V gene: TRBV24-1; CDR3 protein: CATSDGAGTEAFF
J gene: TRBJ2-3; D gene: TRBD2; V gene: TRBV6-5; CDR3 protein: CASRPRLAGEGYF
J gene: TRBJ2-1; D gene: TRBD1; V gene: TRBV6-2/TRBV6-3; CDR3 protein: CASSYGQGFGEQFF
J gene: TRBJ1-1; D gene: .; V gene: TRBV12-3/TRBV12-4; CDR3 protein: CASSLLPMNTEAFF
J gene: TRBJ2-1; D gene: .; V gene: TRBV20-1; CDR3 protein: CSASRSNEQFF
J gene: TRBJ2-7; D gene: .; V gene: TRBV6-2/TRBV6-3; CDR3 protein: CASSYPRTYEQYF
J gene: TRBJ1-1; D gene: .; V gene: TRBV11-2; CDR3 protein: CASSPHSEAFF
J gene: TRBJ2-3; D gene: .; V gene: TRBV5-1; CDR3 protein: CASSLGQRTDTQYF
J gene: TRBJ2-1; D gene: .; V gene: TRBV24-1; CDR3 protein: CATSDPPGRGPYNEQFF
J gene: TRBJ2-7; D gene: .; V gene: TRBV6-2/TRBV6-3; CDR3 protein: CASSYASQGSLYEQYF
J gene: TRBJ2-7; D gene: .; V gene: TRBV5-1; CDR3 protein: CASSMDNTYEQYF
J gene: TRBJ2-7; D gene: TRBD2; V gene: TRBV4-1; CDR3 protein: CASSANSGGNYEQYF
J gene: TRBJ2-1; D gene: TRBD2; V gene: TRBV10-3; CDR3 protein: CAISSSGNTYNEQFF
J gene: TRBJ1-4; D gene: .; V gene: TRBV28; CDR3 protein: CASSTQGIPNEKLFF
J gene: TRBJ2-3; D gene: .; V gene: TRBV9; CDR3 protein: CASSEEGGFVDTQYF
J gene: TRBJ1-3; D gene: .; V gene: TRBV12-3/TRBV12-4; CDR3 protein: CASSRAGFSGNTIYF
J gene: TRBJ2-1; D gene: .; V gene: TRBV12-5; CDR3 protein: CASAADYNEQFF
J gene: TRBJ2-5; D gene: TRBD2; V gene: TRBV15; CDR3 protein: CATSTNLAGETQYF
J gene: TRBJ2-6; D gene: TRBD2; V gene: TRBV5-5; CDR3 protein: CASSPSGTSGANVLTF
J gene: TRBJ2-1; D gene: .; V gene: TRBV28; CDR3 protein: CASSLGGARDEQFF
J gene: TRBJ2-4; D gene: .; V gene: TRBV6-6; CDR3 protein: CASSYSPGRIAKNIQYF
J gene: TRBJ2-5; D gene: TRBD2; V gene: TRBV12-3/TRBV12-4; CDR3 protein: CASSLAGRDKETQYF
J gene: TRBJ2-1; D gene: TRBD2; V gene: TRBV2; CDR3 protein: CASMRTSSNNEQFF
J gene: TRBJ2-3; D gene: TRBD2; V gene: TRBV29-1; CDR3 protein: CSVPVGGMGPDTQYF
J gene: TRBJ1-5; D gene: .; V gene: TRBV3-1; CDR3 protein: CASSQGWQPQHF
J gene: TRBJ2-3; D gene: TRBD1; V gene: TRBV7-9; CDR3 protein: CASSLPRKDRTRTDAQYF
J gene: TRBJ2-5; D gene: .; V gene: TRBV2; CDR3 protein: CASRPSGGVQETQYF
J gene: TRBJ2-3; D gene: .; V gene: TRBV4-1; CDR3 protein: CASSPHSPGQVDRDTQYF
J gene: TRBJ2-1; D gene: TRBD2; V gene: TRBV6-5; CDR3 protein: CASNGWTSGLNEQFF
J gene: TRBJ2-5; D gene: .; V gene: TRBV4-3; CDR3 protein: CASSQGAGLSETQYF
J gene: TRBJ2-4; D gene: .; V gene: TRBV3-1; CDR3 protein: CASSQAALAKNIQYF
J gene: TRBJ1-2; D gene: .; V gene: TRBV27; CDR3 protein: CASSLSREANYGYTF
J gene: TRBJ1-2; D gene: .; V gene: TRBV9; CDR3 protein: CASSIAAESYGYTF
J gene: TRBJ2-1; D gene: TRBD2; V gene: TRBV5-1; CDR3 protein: CASSSAAGAYYNEQFF
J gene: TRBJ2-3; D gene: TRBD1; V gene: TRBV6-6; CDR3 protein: CASTNRGEWDTQYF
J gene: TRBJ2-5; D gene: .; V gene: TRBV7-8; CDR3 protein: CASSHRPETQYF
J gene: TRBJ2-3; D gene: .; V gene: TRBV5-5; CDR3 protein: CASSMDQTPFDTQYF
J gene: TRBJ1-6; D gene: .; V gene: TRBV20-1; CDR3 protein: CSARVAGGAGSPLHF
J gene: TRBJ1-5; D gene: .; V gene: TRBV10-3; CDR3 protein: CAIARDSNQPQHF
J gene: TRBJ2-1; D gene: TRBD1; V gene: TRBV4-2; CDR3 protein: CASSQDGGRGNEQFF
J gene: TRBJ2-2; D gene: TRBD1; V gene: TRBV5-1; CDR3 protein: CASSFRGRGTGELFF
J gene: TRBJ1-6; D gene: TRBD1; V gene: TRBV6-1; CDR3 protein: CASSQDRGRNSPLHF
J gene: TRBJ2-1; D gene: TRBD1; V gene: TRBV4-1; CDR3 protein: CASSRTGALKEQFF
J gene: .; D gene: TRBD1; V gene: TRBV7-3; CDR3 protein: CASSFRTGRGYEQYF
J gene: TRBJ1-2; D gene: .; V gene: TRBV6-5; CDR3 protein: CASSYSGRASGYTF
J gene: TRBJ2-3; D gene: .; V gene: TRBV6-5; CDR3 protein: CASSYSGFPDTQYF
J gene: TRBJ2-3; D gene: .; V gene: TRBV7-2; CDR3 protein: CASSFTRTPLAQYF
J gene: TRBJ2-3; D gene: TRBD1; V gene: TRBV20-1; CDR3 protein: CSAKTNRGRGTDTQYF
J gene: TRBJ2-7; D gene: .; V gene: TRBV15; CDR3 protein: CATSRDRGGSEQYF
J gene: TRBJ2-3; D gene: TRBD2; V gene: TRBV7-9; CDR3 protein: CASTRTSGTRDTQYF
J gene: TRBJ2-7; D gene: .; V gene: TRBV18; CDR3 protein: CASSPHKGPEQLHYEQYF